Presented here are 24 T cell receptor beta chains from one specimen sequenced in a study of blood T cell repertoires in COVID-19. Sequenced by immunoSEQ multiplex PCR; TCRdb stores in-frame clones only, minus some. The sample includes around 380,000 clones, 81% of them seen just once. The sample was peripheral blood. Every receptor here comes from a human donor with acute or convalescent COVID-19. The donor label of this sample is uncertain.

In nucleotides, the CDR3 is TGTGCCAGTAGTATATCAGGGATCGGTCAGCCCCAGCATTTT. Amino acids: CASSISGIGQPQHF. The genes are TRBV19 and TRBJ1-5; a possible D gene is TRBD1 (5 bases). V was cut by 2 bases and J by 6 bases, with 11 bases left in between. CDR1 and CDR2 from the germline V gene are LNHDA and SQIVND (reference sequence). This CDR3 comprises 14 residues.

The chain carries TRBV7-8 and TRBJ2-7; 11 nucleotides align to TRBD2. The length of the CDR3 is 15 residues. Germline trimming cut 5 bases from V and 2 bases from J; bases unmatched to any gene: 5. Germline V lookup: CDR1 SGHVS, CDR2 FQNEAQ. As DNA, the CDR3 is TGTGCCAGCAGCGCTAGCGGGAGGCCTCCCTACGAGCAGTACTTC. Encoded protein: CASSASGRPPYEQYF.

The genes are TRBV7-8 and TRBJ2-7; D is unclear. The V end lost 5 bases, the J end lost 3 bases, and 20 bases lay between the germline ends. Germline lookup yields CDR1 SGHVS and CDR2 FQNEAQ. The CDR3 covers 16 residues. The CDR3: CASSPTVTRQDYEQYF. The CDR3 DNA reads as TGTGCCAGCAGCCCCACAGTCACGCGCCAGGACTACGAGCAGTACTTC. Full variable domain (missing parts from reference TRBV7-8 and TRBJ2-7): GAGVSQSPRYKVAKRGQDVALRCDPISGHVSLFWYQQALGQGPEFLTYFQNEAQLDKSGLPSDRFFAERPEGSVSTLKIQRTQQEDSAVYLCASSPTVTRQDYEQYFGPGTRLTVT.

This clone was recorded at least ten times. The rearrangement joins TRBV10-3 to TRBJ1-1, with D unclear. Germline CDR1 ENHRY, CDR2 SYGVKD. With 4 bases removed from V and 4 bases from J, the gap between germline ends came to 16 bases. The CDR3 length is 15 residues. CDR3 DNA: TGTGCCATCAGTGGACCGGGAAATCAGGCCACTGAAGCTTTCTTT. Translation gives CAISGPGNQATEAFF.

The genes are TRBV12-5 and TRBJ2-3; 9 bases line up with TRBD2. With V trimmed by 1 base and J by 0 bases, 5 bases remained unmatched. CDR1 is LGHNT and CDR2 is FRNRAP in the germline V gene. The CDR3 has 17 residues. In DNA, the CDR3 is TGTGCTAGTGGTTTGGCCGTGACTAGCGGAAGCACAGATACGCAGTATTTT. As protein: CASGLAVTSGSTDTQYF. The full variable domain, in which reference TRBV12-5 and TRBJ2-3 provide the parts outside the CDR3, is DARVTQTPRHKVTEMGQEVTMRCQPILGHNTVFWYRQTMMQGLELLAYFRNRAPLDDSGMPKDRFSAEMPDATLATLKIQPSEPRDSAVYFCASGLAVTSGSTDTQYFGPGTRLTVL.

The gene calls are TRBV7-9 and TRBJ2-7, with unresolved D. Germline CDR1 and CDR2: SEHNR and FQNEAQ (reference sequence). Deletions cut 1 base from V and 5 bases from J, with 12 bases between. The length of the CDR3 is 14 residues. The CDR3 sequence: CASSLVYPSDEQYF. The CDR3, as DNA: TGTGCCAGCAGCTTAGTTTACCCCTCGGACGAGCAGTACTTC.

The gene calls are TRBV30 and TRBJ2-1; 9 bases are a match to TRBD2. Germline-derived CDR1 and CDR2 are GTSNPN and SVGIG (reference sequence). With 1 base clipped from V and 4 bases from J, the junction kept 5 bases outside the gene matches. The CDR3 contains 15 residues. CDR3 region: CAWSALAGSYNEQFF. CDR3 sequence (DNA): TGTGCCTGGAGTGCCCTAGCGGGATCTTACAATGAGCAGTTCTTC.

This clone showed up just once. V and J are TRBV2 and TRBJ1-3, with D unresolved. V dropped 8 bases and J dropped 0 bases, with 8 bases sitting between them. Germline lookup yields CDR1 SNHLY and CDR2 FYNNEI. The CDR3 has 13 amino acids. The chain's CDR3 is CASAGNSGNTIYF. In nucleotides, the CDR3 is TGTGCCAGCGCGGGAAACTCTGGAAACACCATATATTTT.

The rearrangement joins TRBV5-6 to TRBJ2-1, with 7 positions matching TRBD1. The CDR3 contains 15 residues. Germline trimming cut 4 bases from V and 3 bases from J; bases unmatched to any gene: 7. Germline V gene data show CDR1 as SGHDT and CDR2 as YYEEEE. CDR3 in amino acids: CASSRTGSGYNEQFF. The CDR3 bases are TGTGCCAGCAGCCGGACAGGTTCGGGCTACAATGAGCAGTTCTTC. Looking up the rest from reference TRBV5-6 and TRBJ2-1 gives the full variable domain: DAGVTQSPTHLIKTRGQQVTLRCSPKSGHDTVSWYQQALGQGPQFIFQYYEEEERQRGNFPDRFSGHQFPNYSSELNVNALLLGDSALYLCASSRTGSGYNEQFFGPGTRLTVL.

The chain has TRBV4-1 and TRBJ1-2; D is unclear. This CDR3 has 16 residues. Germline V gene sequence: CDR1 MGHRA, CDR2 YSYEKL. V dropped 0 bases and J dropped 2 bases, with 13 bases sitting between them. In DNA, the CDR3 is TGCGCCAGCAGCCAAGATCATGGCAGGCGAAACTATGGCTACACCTTC. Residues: CASSQDHGRRNYGYTF.

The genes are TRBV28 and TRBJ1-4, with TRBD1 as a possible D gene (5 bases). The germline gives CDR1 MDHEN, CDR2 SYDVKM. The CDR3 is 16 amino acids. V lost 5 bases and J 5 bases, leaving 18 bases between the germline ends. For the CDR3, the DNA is TGTGCCAGCAGTGCCGGGGGGTTCGGTATAAATGAAAAACTGTTTTTT. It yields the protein CASSAGGFGINEKLFF.

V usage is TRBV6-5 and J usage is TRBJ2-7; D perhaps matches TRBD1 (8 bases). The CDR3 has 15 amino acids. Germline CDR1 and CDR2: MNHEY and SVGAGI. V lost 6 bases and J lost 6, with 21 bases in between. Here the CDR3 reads CASREGGTGGSEQYF. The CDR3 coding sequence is TGTGCCAGCAGAGAGGGGGGGACAGGTGGGAGCGAGCAGTACTTC.

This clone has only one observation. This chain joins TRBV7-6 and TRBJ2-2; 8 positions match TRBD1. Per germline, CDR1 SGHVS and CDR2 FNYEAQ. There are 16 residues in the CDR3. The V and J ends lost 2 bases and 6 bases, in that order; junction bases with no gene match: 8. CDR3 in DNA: TGTGCCAGCAGCTTAAACCCGACAGGGGTGGCCGGGGAGCTGTTTTTT. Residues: CASSLNPTGVAGELFF.

Here the CDR3 reads CASSQDLQAGLYEQYF. Here the CDR3 DNA reads TGTGCCAGCAGCCAAGATCTCCAAGCGGGGCTCTACGAGCAGTACTTC. The V call is TRBV14, the J call TRBJ2-7, with TRBD2 matching over 7 bases. V trimming: 0 bases; J trimming: 3 bases; junction bases outside the gene matches: 8. The CDR3 length is 16 residues. Germline values: CDR1 SGHDN, CDR2 FVKESK.

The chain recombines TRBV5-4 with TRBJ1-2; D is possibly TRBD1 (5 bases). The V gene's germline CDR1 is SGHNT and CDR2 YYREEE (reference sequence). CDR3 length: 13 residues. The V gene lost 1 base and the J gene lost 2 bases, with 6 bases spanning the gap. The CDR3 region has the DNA TGTGCCAGCAGCTTGTGGGGCAACTATGGCTACACCTTC. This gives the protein CASSLWGNYGYTF.

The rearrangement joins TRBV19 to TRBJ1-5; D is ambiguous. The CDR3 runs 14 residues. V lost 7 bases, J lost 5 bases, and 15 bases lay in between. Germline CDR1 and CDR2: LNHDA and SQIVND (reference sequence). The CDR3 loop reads CASTLVEGDQPQHF. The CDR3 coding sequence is TGTGCCAGTACCTTAGTCGAGGGTGATCAGCCCCAGCATTTT. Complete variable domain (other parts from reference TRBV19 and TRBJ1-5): DGGITQSPKYLFRKEGQNVTLSCEQNLNHDAMYWYRQDPGQGLRLIYYSQIVNDFQKGDIAEGYSVSREKKESFPLTVTSAQKNPTAFYLCASTLVEGDQPQHFGDGTRLSIL.

CDR3 DNA: TGCGCCAGCAGCTCCCTGGCGGCACTAGCGGGGAATGAGCAGTTCTTC. Protein sequence: CASSSLAALAGNEQFF. The chain joins TRBV5-1 to TRBJ2-1, with 10 nucleotides matching TRBD2. The CDR3 is 16 amino acids. Germline-derived CDR1 and CDR2 are SGHRS and YFSETQ. V was clipped by 3 bases and J by 7 bases; unmatched bases: 10. The complete variable domain, with remaining parts taken from reference TRBV5-1 and TRBJ2-1, reads KAGVTQTPRYLIKTRGQQVTLSCSPISGHRSVSWYQQTPGQGLQFLFEYFSETQRNKGNFPGRFSGRQFSNSRSEMNVSTLELGDSALYLCASSSLAALAGNEQFFGPGTRLTVL.

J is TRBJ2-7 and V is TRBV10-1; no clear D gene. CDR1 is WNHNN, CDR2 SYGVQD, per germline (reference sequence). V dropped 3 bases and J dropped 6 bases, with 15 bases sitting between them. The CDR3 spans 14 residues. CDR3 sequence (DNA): TGCGCCAGCAGTGATAACTCGCTAAAGAGCGAGCAGTACTTC. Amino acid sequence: CASSDNSLKSEQYF.

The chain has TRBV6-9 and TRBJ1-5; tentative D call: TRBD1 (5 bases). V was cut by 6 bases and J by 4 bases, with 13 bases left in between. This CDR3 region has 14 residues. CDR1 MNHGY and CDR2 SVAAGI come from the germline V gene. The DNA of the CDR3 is TGTGCCAGCAGGCCCCAGCAGGGTAATCAGCCCCAGCATTTT. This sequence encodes CASRPQQGNQPQHF.

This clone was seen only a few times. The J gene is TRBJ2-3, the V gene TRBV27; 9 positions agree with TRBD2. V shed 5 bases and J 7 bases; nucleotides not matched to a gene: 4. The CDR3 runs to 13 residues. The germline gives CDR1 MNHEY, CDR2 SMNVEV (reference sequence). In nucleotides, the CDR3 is TGTGCCAGCAGTCTGACTAGCGGTTATACGCAGTATTTT. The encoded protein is CASSLTSGYTQYF.

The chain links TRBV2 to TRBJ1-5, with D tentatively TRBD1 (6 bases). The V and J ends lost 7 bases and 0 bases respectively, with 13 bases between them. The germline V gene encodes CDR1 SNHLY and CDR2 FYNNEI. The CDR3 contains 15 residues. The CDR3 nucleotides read TGTGCCAGCACGGGGGGGCATAGTAGCAATCAGCCCCAGCATTTT. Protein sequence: CASTGGHSSNQPQHF. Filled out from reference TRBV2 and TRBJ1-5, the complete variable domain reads EPEVTQTPSHQVTQMGQEVILRCVPISNHLYFYWYRQILGQKVEFLVSFYNNEISEKSEIFDDQFSVERPDGSNFTLKIRSTKLEDSAMYFCASTGGHSSNQPQHFGDGTRLSIL.

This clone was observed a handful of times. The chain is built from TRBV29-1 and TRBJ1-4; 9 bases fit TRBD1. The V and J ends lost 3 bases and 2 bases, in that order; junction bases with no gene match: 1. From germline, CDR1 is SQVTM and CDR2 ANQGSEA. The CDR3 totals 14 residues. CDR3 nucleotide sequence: TGCAGCGTTGAGGGGACAGGGACTAATGAAAAACTGTTTTTT. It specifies CSVEGTGTNEKLFF.

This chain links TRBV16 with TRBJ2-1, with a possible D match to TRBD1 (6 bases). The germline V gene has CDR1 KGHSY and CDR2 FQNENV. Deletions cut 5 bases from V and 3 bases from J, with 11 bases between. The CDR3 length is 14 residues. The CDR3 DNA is TGTGCCAGCAGCGCCAAGGACAGCTACAATGAGCAGTTCTTC. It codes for CASSAKDSYNEQFF.

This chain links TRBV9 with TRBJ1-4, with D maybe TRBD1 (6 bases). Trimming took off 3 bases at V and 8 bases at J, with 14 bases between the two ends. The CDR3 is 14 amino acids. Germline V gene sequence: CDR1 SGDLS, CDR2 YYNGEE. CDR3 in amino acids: CASSDTGFGEKLFF. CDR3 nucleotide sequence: TGTGCCAGCAGCGATACAGGGTTCGGAGAAAAACTGTTTTTT.